The 29 T cell receptor beta chains listed next were all sequenced from one sample in a study of shared clonotypes between healthy human individuals. The naive CD8 population came from CD45RO-negative cells selected for CCR7, without terminally differentiated effector memory CD45RA+ cells. Assay used: immunoSEQ multiplex PCR; TCRdb lists only in-frame clones, some missing. The sample gives about 2.1 million clones, approximately 94% of which show up once; about 1.5% is in the top ten. Sample: naive CD8+ T cells from PBMCs. Source of these receptors: a man younger than 35 in good health. Some clones in this sample may be carry-over from other donors' samples.

The table lists this clone with a count of one. J is TRBJ2-1 and V is TRBV2, with D unclear. The length of the CDR3 is 15 residues. Germline-derived CDR1 and CDR2 are SNHLY and FYNNEI. Trimming cost V 1 base and J 2 bases, with 9 bases left between them. The CDR3 sequence: CASSEGATPYNEQFF. The CDR3 DNA is TGTGCCAGCAGTGAAGGGGCAACCCCCTACAATGAGCAGTTCTTC.

The rearrangement joins TRBV5-4 to TRBJ2-7; possibly TRBD2 for D (6 bases). This CDR3 has 17 residues. Germline lookup yields CDR1 SGHNT and CDR2 YYREEE (reference sequence). V was shortened by 2 bases and J by 7 bases, with 25 bases between the two germline ends. CDR3 sequence: CASSLLVTGVAIGEQYF. CDR3 bases: TGTGCCAGCAGCTTATTGGTAACGGGAGTCGCTATCGGGGAGCAGTACTTC.

The chain couples TRBV11-3 to TRBJ2-2; possible D gene TRBD1, 6 bases. Germline loops: CDR1 SGHNT, CDR2 YENEEA. This CDR3 has 18 amino acids. V was pared by 5 bases and J by 1 base, with 20 bases between. CDR3 in DNA: TGTGCCAGCAGCGTCACAGGGAGTGGCGGGCTGAACACCGGGGAGCTGTTTTTT. Translating it yields CASSVTGSGGLNTGELFF.

The V gene is TRBV5-6, the J gene TRBJ2-7, with D possibly matching TRBD1 (6 bases). Trimming removed 0 bases from V and 4 bases from J, with 14 bases in between. The germline gives CDR1 SGHDT, CDR2 YYEEEE. The CDR3 is 15 residues long. In nucleotides, the CDR3 is TGTGCCAGCAGCTTGGGAGAACAGGGCCCATACGAGCAGTACTTC. Its translation: CASSLGEQGPYEQYF.

The rearrangement links TRBV5-1 to TRBJ2-7, with a tentative D call TRBD2 (7 bases). The CDR3 sequence is 15 residues long. Per germline, CDR1 SGHRS and CDR2 YFSETQ. V was pared by 4 bases and J by 2 bases, with 16 bases between. CDR3 residues: CASSLGRGQAYEQYF. Here the CDR3 DNA reads TGCGCCAGCAGCCTCGGGCGGGGGCAAGCCTACGAGCAGTACTTC.

This clone appeared once. J is TRBJ1-2 and V is TRBV7-9, with TRBD1 identical over 8 bases. Trimming at V came to 5 bases and at J to 6 bases, leaving 17 bases not matched to a gene. CDR1 and CDR2 from the germline V gene are SEHNR and FQNEAQ (reference sequence). CDR3 size: 17 residues. The DNA for the CDR3 is TGTGCCAGCAGCCCGTCCCGGGACAGGTTAGGAACGGATGGCTACACCTTC. Translating gives CASSPSRDRLGTDGYTF. The full variable domain, with the rest looked up from reference TRBV7-9 and TRBJ1-2, is DTGVSQNPRHKITKRGQNVTFRCDPISEHNRLYWYRQTLGQGPEFLTYFQNEAQLEKSRLLSDRFSAERPKGSFSTLEIQRTEQGDSAMYLCASSPSRDRLGTDGYTFGSGTRLTVV.

This chain links TRBV4-1 with TRBJ2-2, with D uncertain. The V end lost 1 base, the J end lost 4 bases, and 13 bases lay between the germline ends. CDR3 length: 16 amino acids. From germline, CDR1 is MGHRA and CDR2 YSYEKL. The CDR3 loop reads CASSQGPSWLTGELFF. The CDR3, as DNA: TGCGCCAGCAGCCAAGGCCCGTCGTGGCTCACCGGGGAGCTGTTTTTT.

The chain links TRBV27 to TRBJ2-7; the D is unclear. Trimming took off 2 bases at V and 6 bases at J, with 14 bases between the two ends. Germline loops: CDR1 MNHEY, CDR2 SMNVEV (reference sequence). This CDR3 contains 14 residues. Here the CDR3 DNA reads TGTGCCAGCAGTTTAAGGGATCAACGGTCCGAGCAGTACTTC. This translates into CASSLRDQRSEQYF.

This chain uses TRBV9 with TRBJ1-4; maybe TRBD1 (5 bases). Trimming removed 3 bases from V and 0 bases from J, with 15 bases in between. Germline V lookup: CDR1 SGDLS, CDR2 YYNGEE. The CDR3 runs to 17 residues. In nucleotides, the CDR3 is TGTGCCAGCAGCGCGCAGGGTACGTGGACAACTAATGAAAAACTGTTTTTT. Translating it yields CASSAQGTWTTNEKLFF.

The chain combines TRBV28 with TRBJ2-7; D gene unclear. The CDR3 consists of 12 residues. Germline V gene sequence: CDR1 MDHEN, CDR2 SYDVKM. With 6 bases removed from V and 2 bases from J, the gap between germline ends came to 8 bases. The CDR3 DNA sequence: TGTGCCAGCAGGCGTGATACCTACGAGCAGTACTTC. The encoded protein is CASRRDTYEQYF.

The chain is built from TRBV14 and TRBJ2-7, with 7 bases matching TRBD1. The CDR3 loop spans 13 amino acids. Germline V gene data show CDR1 as SGHDN and CDR2 as FVKESK. V shed 6 bases and J 5 bases; nucleotides not matched to a gene: 7. The CDR3 DNA is TGTGCCAGCAGAGAGACAGGGTTCAACGAGCAGTACTTC. Amino acid sequence: CASRETGFNEQYF.

This chain links TRBV19 with TRBJ1-1; 8 positions agree with TRBD1. Unmatched junction bases numbered 12, after V lost 4 bases and J lost 11 bases. Germline V gene data show CDR1 as LNHDA and CDR2 as SQIVND (reference sequence). This CDR3 is 14 amino acids long. Written as DNA, the CDR3 is TGTGCCAGTAGTACCCCGGGACAGGCCCTGGAGGCTTTCTTT. Encoded protein: CASSTPGQALEAFF.

The chain couples TRBV11-2 to TRBJ1-3, with no clear D. Germline V gene sequence: CDR1 SGHAT, CDR2 FQNNGV. V was pared by 5 bases and J by 0 bases, with 14 bases between. CDR3 length: 16 residues. CDR3 DNA sequence: TGTGCCAGCAGCCACAATAGCCGGACCTCTGGAAACACCATATATTTT. Translated, it gives CASSHNSRTSGNTIYF.

This chain links TRBV4-1 with TRBJ2-2; 9 positions agree with TRBD1. V shed 2 bases and J 8 bases; nucleotides not matched to a gene: 12. The V gene's germline CDR1 is MGHRA and CDR2 YSYEKL. CDR3 length equals 17 residues. CDR3 coding DNA: TGCGCCAGCAGCCAAATGGACAGGGGCCTCGTCGGAGGGGAGCTGTTTTTT. Translated: CASSQMDRGLVGGELFF.

The rearrangement uses TRBV29-1 and TRBJ1-1; 7 positions agree with TRBD1. J lost 7 bases, V lost 7 bases, and 3 bases had no gene match. Germline assignment: CDR1 SQVTM and CDR2 ANQGSEA. The CDR3 has 10 amino acids. The CDR3 DNA reads TGCAGCGCACAGGGGAATGAAGCTTTCTTT. Residues: CSAQGNEAFF.

This chain joins TRBV19 and TRBJ1-3, with D unclear. CDR1 LNHDA and CDR2 SQIVND come from the germline V gene (reference sequence). Trimming shortened V by 5 bases and J by 1 base, and 12 bases separated the two germline ends. The CDR3 is 15 amino acids. CDR3 sequence: CASSASKGSGNTIYF. The CDR3 bases are TGTGCCAGTAGTGCCAGCAAGGGATCTGGAAACACCATATATTTT.

This chain links TRBV27 with TRBJ1-1; D uncertain. The V gene's germline CDR1 is MNHEY and CDR2 SMNVEV (reference sequence). The CDR3 is made up of 15 amino acids. Trimming removed 4 bases at V and 4 bases at J, with 16 bases between. CDR3: CASSSHSGSFTEAFF. The CDR3 DNA sequence: TGTGCCAGCAGTTCGCATAGCGGCTCTTTCACTGAAGCTTTCTTT.

The chain uses TRBV29-1 and TRBJ2-7, with D possibly called TRBD1 or TRBD2 (5 bases each). V was trimmed by 2 bases and J by 12 bases, leaving 26 bases between them. The CDR3 is 15 residues long. The germline gives CDR1 SQVTM, CDR2 ANQGSEA. CDR3 DNA sequence: TGCAGCGTTGAAACCCATGGTGCTGAGGGGATAGCAACGTACTTC. The encoded protein is CSVETHGAEGIATYF.

The CDR3 region has the DNA TGTGCCAGCAGTGCTGACGGGGGGATTTGGGAGACCCAGTACTTC. Amino acids: CASSADGGIWETQYF. This chain joins TRBV27 and TRBJ2-5; 7 positions match TRBD2. The germline V gene encodes CDR1 MNHEY and CDR2 SMNVEV (reference sequence). Trimming removed 5 bases from V and 5 bases from J; junction bases left unmatched: 11. The CDR3 is 15 amino acids.

The chain links TRBV19 to TRBJ1-5; D gene unclear. The CDR3 is 20 amino acids. Trimming cost V 4 bases and J 2 bases, with 27 bases left between them. Germline CDR1 LNHDA, CDR2 SQIVND (reference sequence). CDR3 DNA sequence: TGTGCCAGTAGTACCCCACAAACAAGAGGACTACGTGGGGGCAATCAGCCCCAGCATTTT. Protein product: CASSTPQTRGLRGGNQPQHF.

Notes on this clone: Other DNA sequences in the same sample also yield this CDR3. The J gene is TRBJ2-7, the V gene TRBV7-9; the match to TRBD1 covers 7 bases. Germline lookup yields CDR1 SEHNR and CDR2 FQNEAQ (reference sequence). The V gene end was trimmed by 5 bases and the J gene end by 0 bases; junction bases not matched to a gene: 7. This CDR3 comprises 15 residues. The CDR3 protein is CASSGRDRPSYEQYF. CDR3 DNA sequence: TGTGCCAGCAGCGGACGGGACAGACCCTCCTACGAGCAGTACTTC. The complete variable domain, with remaining parts taken from reference TRBV7-9 and TRBJ2-7, reads DTGVSQNPRHKITKRGQNVTFRCDPISEHNRLYWYRQTLGQGPEFLTYFQNEAQLEKSRLLSDRFSAERPKGSFSTLEIQRTEQGDSAMYLCASSGRDRPSYEQYFGPGTRLTVT.

V gene TRBV5-8 combines with J gene TRBJ2-7; no reliable D call. The germline CDR1 and CDR2 sequences are SGHTS and YDEGEE. Between the trimmed V and J ends, which lost 0 bases and 4 bases, there was a span of 5 bases. This CDR3 contains 12 residues. The CDR3 nucleotides read TGTGCCAGCAGCTTGGTAGGGTACGAGCAGTACTTC. Translated, it gives CASSLVGYEQYF.

The chain joins TRBV12-2 to TRBJ1-2. TRBV12-2 is a recognized pseudogene. CDR3 length: 15 amino acids. Here the CDR3 DNA reads TGTGCAAGTCGCCAGCCTTGGGGAGGGAGAGGTGGCTACACCTTC. It is translated as CASRQPWGGRGGYTF.

The chain combines TRBV6-5 with TRBJ1-3; no firm D call. Between the trimmed V and J ends, which lost 2 bases and 0 bases, there was a span of 11 bases. In germline, CDR1 is MNHEY, CDR2 SVGAGI. This CDR3 is 16 amino acids long. CDR3: CASSYRSPSSGNTIYF. As DNA, the CDR3 is TGTGCCAGCAGTTACCGTAGCCCTAGCTCTGGAAACACCATATATTTT.

This rearrangement joins TRBV14 to TRBJ1-2; 10 nucleotides line up with TRBD1. Germline-derived CDR1 and CDR2 are SGHDN and FVKESK. The CDR3 has 15 residues. After removal of 0 bases from V and 7 bases from J, the junction contained 5 bases not matched to a gene. The CDR3 is CASSQDWDRGCGYTF. As DNA, the CDR3 is TGTGCCAGCAGCCAAGATTGGGACAGGGGTTGTGGCTACACCTTC.

The chain couples TRBV27 to TRBJ1-1; TRBD1 might be the D (6 bases). V lost 5 bases and J lost 8, with 15 bases in between. Germline CDR1 and CDR2: MNHEY and SMNVEV (reference sequence). This CDR3 is 13 amino acids long. The CDR3 DNA sequence: TGTGCCAGCAGTGAACAGGGCAAAGGAGAAGCTTTCTTT. It specifies CASSEQGKGEAFF.

The chain employs TRBV14 and TRBJ2-2; D is possibly TRBD2 (6 bases). V was cut by 6 bases and J by 5 bases, with 10 bases left in between. Looked up from germline, CDR1 is SGHDN and CDR2 is FVKESK. The CDR3 has 13 residues. CDR3 amino acids: CASRFGGTGELFF. DNA for the CDR3: TGTGCCAGCAGATTCGGGGGTACCGGGGAGCTGTTTTTT.

As to this clone: A much larger clone lies a single base off, so this may be a read error. Other DNA sequences in the sample encode the same CDR3. The chain has TRBV27 and TRBJ2-7; no definite D call. CDR1 MNHEY and CDR2 SMNVEV come from the germline V gene (reference sequence). The CDR3 covers 13 residues. V was shortened by 2 bases and J by 2 bases, with 7 bases between the two germline ends. CDR3: CASSLGSPYEQYF. Here the CDR3 DNA reads TGTGCCAGCAGTTTAGGCAGCCCCTACGAGCAGTACTTC.

CDR3 sequence (DNA): TGTGCCAGCAGCCCAAAGGTCTGGCGGAACCGTCAAGAGACCCAGTACTTC. It translates to CASSPKVWRNRQETQYF. The V call is TRBV13, the J call TRBJ2-5, with D unresolved. Germline V gene sequence: CDR1 PRHDT, CDR2 FYEKMQ (reference sequence). The CDR3 spans 17 residues. The V gene lost 5 bases and the J gene lost 2 bases, with 21 bases spanning the gap.